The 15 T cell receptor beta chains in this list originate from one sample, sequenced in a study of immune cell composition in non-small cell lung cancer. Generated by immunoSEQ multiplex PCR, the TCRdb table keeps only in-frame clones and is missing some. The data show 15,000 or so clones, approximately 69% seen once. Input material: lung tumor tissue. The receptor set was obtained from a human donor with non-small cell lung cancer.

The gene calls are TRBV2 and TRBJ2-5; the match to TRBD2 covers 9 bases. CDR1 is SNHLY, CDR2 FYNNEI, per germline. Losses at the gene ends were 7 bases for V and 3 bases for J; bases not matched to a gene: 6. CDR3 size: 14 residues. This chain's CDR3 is CASIWRGGEETQYF. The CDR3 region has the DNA TGTGCCAGCATCTGGCGGGGGGGGGAAGAGACCCAGTACTTC.

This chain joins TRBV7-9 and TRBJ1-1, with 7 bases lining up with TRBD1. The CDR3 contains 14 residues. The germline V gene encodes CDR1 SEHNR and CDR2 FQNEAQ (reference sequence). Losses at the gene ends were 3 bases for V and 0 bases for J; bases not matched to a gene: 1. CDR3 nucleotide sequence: TGTGCCAGCAGCTTGGGACAGTTGAACACTGAAGCTTTCTTT. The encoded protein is CASSLGQLNTEAFF. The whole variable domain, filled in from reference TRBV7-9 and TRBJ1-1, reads DTGVSQNPRHKITKRGQNVTFRCDPISEHNRLYWYRQTLGQGPEFLTYFQNEAQLEKSRLLSDRFSAERPKGSFSTLEIQRTEQGDSAMYLCASSLGQLNTEAFFGQGTRLTVV.

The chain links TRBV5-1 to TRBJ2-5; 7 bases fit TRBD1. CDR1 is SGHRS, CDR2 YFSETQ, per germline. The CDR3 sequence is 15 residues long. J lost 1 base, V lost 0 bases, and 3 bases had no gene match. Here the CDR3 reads CASSLAGTVQETQYF. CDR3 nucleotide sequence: TGCGCCAGCAGCTTGGCCGGGACAGTCCAAGAGACCCAGTACTTC.

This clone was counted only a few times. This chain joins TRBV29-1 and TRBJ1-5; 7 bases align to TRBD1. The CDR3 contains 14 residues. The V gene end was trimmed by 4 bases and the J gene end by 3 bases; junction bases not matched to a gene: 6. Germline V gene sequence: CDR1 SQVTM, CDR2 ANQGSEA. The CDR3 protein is CSVARGDVNQPQHF. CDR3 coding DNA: TGCAGCGTTGCCAGGGGGGACGTCAATCAGCCCCAGCATTTT.

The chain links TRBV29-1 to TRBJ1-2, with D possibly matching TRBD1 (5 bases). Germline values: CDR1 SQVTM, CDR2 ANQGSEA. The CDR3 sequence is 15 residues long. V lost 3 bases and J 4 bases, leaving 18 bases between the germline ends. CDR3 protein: CSVELQTATTYGYTF. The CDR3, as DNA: TGCAGCGTTGAGCTGCAGACAGCAACCACCTATGGCTACACCTTC.

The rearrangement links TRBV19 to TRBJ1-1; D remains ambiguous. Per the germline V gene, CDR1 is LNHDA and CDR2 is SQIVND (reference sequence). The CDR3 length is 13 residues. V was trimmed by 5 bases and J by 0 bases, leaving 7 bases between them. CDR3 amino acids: CASSWQVNTEAFF. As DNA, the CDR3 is TGTGCCAGTAGTTGGCAAGTGAACACTGAAGCTTTCTTT.

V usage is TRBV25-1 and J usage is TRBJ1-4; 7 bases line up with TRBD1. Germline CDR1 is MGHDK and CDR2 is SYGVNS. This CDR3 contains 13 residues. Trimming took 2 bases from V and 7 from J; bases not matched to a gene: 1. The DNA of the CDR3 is TGTGCCAGCAGTGAAACAGGGGTTGAAAAACTGTTTTTT. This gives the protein CASSETGVEKLFF. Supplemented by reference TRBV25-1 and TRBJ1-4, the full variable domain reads EADIYQTPRYLVIGTGKKITLECSQTMGHDKMYWYQQDPGMELHLIHYSYGVNSTEKGDLSSESTVSRIRTEHFPLTLESARPSHTSQYLCASSETGVEKLFFGSGTQLSVL.

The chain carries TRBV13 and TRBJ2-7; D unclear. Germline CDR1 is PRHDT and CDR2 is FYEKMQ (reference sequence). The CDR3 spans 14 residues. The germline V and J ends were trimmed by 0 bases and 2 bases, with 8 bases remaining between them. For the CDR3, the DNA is TGTGCCAGCAGCTTAGGCGCACAAACCTACGAGCAGTACTTC. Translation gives CASSLGAQTYEQYF. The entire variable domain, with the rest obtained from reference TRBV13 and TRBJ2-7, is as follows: AAGVIQSPRHLIKEKRETATLKCYPIPRHDTVYWYQQGPGQDPQFLISFYEKMQSDKGSIPDRFSAQQFSDYHSELNMSSLELGDSALYFCASSLGAQTYEQYFGPGTRLTVT.

The CDR3 here is CASTAGNTDTQYF. The CDR3 bases are TGTGCCAGCACGGCGGGGAACACAGATACGCAGTATTTT. The genes are TRBV6-6 and TRBJ2-3; a possible D gene is TRBD2 (6 bases). Per germline, CDR1 MNHNY and CDR2 SVGAGI (reference sequence). The CDR3 sequence is 13 residues long. V lost 7 bases and J 2 bases, leaving 10 bases between the germline ends.

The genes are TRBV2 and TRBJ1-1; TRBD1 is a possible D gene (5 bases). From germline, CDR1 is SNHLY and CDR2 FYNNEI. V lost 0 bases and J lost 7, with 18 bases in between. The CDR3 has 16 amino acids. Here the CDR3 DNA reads TGTGCCAGCAGTGAAGCCCCCCGCCAGGGTCGAAATGAAGCTTTCTTT. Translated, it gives CASSEAPRQGRNEAFF.

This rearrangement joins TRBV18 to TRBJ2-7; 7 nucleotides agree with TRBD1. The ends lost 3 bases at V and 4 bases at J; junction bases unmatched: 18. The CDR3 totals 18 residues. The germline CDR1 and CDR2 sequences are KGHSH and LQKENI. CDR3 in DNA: TGTGCCAGCTCACCCATAAACCGAGACAGGGAGCCGTATTACGAGCAGTACTTC. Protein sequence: CASSPINRDREPYYEQYF. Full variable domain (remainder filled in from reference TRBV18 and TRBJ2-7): NAGVMQNPRHLVRRRGQEARLRCSPMKGHSHVYWYRQLPEEGLKFMVYLQKENIIDESGMPKERFSAEFPKEGPSILRIQQVVRGDSAAYFCASSPINRDREPYYEQYFGPGTRLTVT.

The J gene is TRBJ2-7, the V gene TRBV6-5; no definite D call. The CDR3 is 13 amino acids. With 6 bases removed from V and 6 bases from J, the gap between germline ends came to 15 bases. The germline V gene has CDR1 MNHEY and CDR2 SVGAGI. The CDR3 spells CASSTRSSGEQYF. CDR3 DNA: TGTGCCAGCAGCACCCGGAGCTCGGGCGAGCAGTACTTC.

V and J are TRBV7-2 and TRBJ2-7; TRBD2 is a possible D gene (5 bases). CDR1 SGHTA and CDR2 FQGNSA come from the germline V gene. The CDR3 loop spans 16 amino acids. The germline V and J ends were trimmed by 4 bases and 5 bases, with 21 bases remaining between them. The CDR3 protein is CASSSLSVGLRDEQYF. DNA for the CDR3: TGTGCCAGCAGCTCCCTTAGCGTCGGGCTTCGGGACGAGCAGTACTTC.

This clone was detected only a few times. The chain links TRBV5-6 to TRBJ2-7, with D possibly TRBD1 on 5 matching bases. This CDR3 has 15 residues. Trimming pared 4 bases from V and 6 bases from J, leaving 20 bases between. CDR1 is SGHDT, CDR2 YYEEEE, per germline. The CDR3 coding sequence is TGTGCCAGCAGCAGGAAATTAGGGGTCGCGGCCGAGCAGTACTTC. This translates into CASSRKLGVAAEQYF.

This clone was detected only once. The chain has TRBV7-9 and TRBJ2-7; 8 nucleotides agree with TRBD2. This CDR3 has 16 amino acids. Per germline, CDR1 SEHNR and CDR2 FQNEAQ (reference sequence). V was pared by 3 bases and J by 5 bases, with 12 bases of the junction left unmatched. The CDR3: CASSFLAGPVDHEQYF. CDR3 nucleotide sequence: TGTGCCAGCAGCTTTCTAGCGGGCCCGGTCGACCACGAGCAGTACTTC.